Each of the 18 T cell receptor beta chains below was sequenced from the same sample in a study of CD8+ T cells in alopecia areata. RNA was extracted and reverse transcribed into cDNA as the sequencing template. Data came from immunoSEQ multiplex PCR; TCRdb stores just in-frame clones and leaves some out. Of about 130,000 clones in the sample, about 57% are singletons; the top ten hold 4.5%. The material sequenced was CD4+ T cells sorted from blood, taken at week 0. These receptors came from a human donor with alopecia areata.

This rearrangement joins TRBV28 to TRBJ1-3, with D possibly matching TRBD1 (6 bases). This CDR3 comprises 15 residues. V was cut by 4 bases and J by 0 bases, with 10 bases left in between. Germline values: CDR1 MDHEN, CDR2 SYDVKM. CDR3 sequence reads: CASSWTAFSGNTIYF. CDR3 in DNA: TGTGCCAGCAGTTGGACAGCCTTCTCTGGAAACACCATATATTTT.

This rearrangement joins TRBV2 to TRBJ2-7; D gene ambiguous. The CDR3 runs 12 residues. V shed 4 bases and J shed 3 bases, with 7 bases lying between them. CDR1 is SNHLY and CDR2 is FYNNEI in the germline V gene. CDR3: CASSVQNYEQYF. Written as DNA, the CDR3 is TGTGCCAGCAGTGTACAGAACTACGAGCAGTACTTC.

V is TRBV19 and J is TRBJ2-3, with 9 bases that match TRBD1. Germline V lookup: CDR1 LNHDA, CDR2 SQIVND (reference sequence). This CDR3 spans 13 amino acids. The ends lost 8 bases at V and 3 bases at J; junction bases unmatched: 3. In DNA form, the CDR3 reads TGTGCCAGTGGAGACAGGGGGACAGATACGCAGTATTTT. This sequence encodes CASGDRGTDTQYF.

This clone was observed a handful of times. The V gene is TRBV9, the J gene TRBJ1-1, with 9 bases aligning to TRBD1. Trimming cost V 2 bases and J 5 bases; bases outside gene matches: 4. CDR1 is SGDLS and CDR2 is YYNGEE in the germline V gene. The CDR3 spans 14 residues. CDR3 nucleotides: TGTGCCAGCAGCGTCGGGACAGGGACAACTGAAGCTTTCTTT. Translation gives CASSVGTGTTEAFF.

The chain uses TRBV7-9 and TRBJ1-2; D is undetermined. Trimming pared 5 bases from V and 6 bases from J, leaving 16 bases between. The CDR3 extends over 14 amino acids. Germline V gene lookup returns CDR1 SEHNR and CDR2 FQNEAQ (reference sequence). CDR3 nucleotides: TGTGCCAGCAGCCGGCCTGGGCGGAAGGATGGCTACACCTTC. It is translated as CASSRPGRKDGYTF.

The CDR3 loop reads CASSTLAGGCEQYF. The CDR3 DNA reads as TGTGCCAGCAGTACACTAGCGGGAGGGTGCGAGCAGTACTTC. The chain links TRBV6-6 to TRBJ2-7, with 13 bases matching TRBD2. From germline, CDR1 is MNHNY and CDR2 SVGAGI (reference sequence). The CDR3 has 14 amino acids. The junction had 4 bases not matched to a gene; V was cut back by 5 bases and J by 6 bases.

V and J are TRBV25-1 and TRBJ2-1, with D perhaps TRBD1 (5 bases). The V gene's germline CDR1 is MGHDK and CDR2 SYGVNS. V gave up 8 bases and J gave up 15 bases, with 17 bases separating them. The CDR3 loop spans 11 amino acids. Here the CDR3 DNA reads TGTGCCAGCGTATACAAGACAGTTTGGTTCTTC. The encoded protein is CASVYKTVWFF.

This clone showed up just a few times. This sequence joins TRBV7-3 and TRBJ2-7; 8 bases align to TRBD2. Germline-derived CDR1 and CDR2 are SGHTA and FQGTGA. V was pared by 5 bases and J by 4 bases, with 7 bases of the junction left unmatched. This CDR3 contains 14 residues. Here the CDR3 DNA reads TGTGCCAGCAGCATTAGCGGGACTGGGTACGAGCAGTACTTC. This gives the protein CASSISGTGYEQYF.

This clone came up once. The chain joins TRBV2 to TRBJ1-5, with TRBD1 as a possible D gene (5 bases). The CDR3 runs 16 residues. The germline V gene encodes CDR1 SNHLY and CDR2 FYNNEI. The germline V and J ends were trimmed by 6 bases and 4 bases, with 19 bases remaining between them. CDR3 residues: CASRDNTGATNQPQHF. CDR3 sequence (DNA): TGTGCCAGCAGGGACAATACAGGAGCAACTAATCAGCCCCAGCATTTT.

This clone was found once. The chain employs TRBV11-2 and TRBJ2-7, with D hard to call. The germline V and J ends were trimmed by 5 bases and 3 bases, with 14 bases remaining between them. CDR1 and CDR2 (germline): SGHAT, FQNNGV. This CDR3 contains 14 residues. The CDR3 DNA follows: TGTGCCAGCAGCCAATTGCGGCGTGTCTACGAGCAGTACTTC. Its translation is CASSQLRRVYEQYF.

This clone was observed a handful of times. The chain combines TRBV16 with TRBJ1-3; D unresolved. V lost 2 bases and J 0 bases, leaving 2 bases between the germline ends. Germline V gene data show CDR1 as KGHSY and CDR2 as FQNENV. This CDR3 has 13 amino acids. The CDR3 is CASSQSSGNTIYF. As DNA, the CDR3 is TGTGCCAGCAGCCAAAGCTCTGGAAACACCATATATTTT. Supplemented by reference TRBV16 and TRBJ1-3, the full variable domain reads GEEVAQTPKHLVRGEGQKAKLYCAPIKGHSYVFWYQQVLKNEFKFLISFQNENVFDETGMPKERFSAKCLPNSPCSLEIQATKLEDSAVYFCASSQSSGNTIYFGEGSWLTVV.

V is TRBV7-6 and J is TRBJ2-3, with TRBD2 matching over 9 bases. The CDR3 is 15 residues long. Germline lookup yields CDR1 SGHVS and CDR2 FNYEAQ. V dropped 1 base and J dropped 4; count of bases not matched to a gene: 3. The chain's CDR3 is CASSLGGGASDTQYF. The CDR3 nucleotides are TGTGCCAGCAGCTTAGGCGGGGGGGCTTCAGATACGCAGTATTTT.

The rearrangement uses TRBV14 and TRBJ2-1, with D unresolved. Trimming stripped 5 bases from V and 2 bases from J, with 1 base between. Looked up from germline, CDR1 is SGHDN and CDR2 is FVKESK. The CDR3 totals 11 residues. The CDR3 loop reads CASSAYNEQFF. CDR3 nucleotide sequence: TGTGCCAGCAGCGCCTACAATGAGCAGTTCTTC. Combining the CDR3 with reference TRBV14 and TRBJ2-1 gives the whole variable domain EAGVTQFPSHSVIEKGQTVTLRCDPISGHDNLYWYRRVMGKEIKFLLHFVKESKQDESGMPNNRFLAERTGGTYSTLKVQPAELEDSGVYFCASSAYNEQFFGPGTRLTVL.

This sequence joins TRBV30 and TRBJ2-1; D uncertain. This CDR3 region has 12 residues. The germline V gene encodes CDR1 GTSNPN and CDR2 SVGIG (reference sequence). V lost 1 base to trimming and J lost 8 bases, with 9 bases between them. The CDR3 DNA sequence: TGTGCCTGGAGTGCTAAGACCCATGAGCAGTTCTTC. Protein sequence: CAWSAKTHEQFF.

The chain joins TRBV5-6 to TRBJ2-2; a weak D match, TRBD1 (5 bases). The CDR3 extends over 14 amino acids. The germline gives CDR1 SGHDT, CDR2 YYEEEE. Trimming left V 2 bases short and J 6 bases short, with 11 bases between. CDR3 sequence reads: CASSFRARSGELFF. The CDR3 DNA follows: TGTGCCAGCAGCTTCAGGGCTAGGTCCGGGGAGCTGTTTTTT.

This clone showed up just a few times. The chain carries TRBV5-1 and TRBJ2-7, with 7 bases aligning to TRBD1. Per the germline V gene, CDR1 is SGHRS and CDR2 is YFSETQ. The trim removed 3 bases at V and 3 bases at J, leaving 12 bases unmatched. This CDR3 has 16 amino acids. CDR3 region: CASSSGDRDKNYEQYF. CDR3 coding DNA: TGCGCCAGCAGCTCCGGGGACAGAGACAAAAACTACGAGCAGTACTTC.

This chain links TRBV5-1 with TRBJ2-1, with D possibly TRBD2 on 5 matching bases. The CDR3 is made up of 13 amino acids. The V gene's germline CDR1 is SGHRS and CDR2 YFSETQ. Trimming stripped 5 bases from V and 8 bases from J, with 14 bases between. In nucleotides, the CDR3 is TGCGCCAGCAGGGCGGGTTCATCCGATGAGCAGTTCTTC. Its translation: CASRAGSSDEQFF.

The chain carries TRBV7-3 and TRBJ2-3, with 9 nucleotides matching TRBD2. The germline V gene encodes CDR1 SGHTA and CDR2 FQGTGA. The junction had 6 bases not matched to a gene; V was cut back by 0 bases and J by 2 bases. CDR3 length: 17 residues. CDR3 bases: TGTGCCAGCAGCTTAACTCTTAGCGGGGGTTTCACAGATACGCAGTATTTT. The encoded protein is CASSLTLSGGFTDTQYF.